The 5 T cell receptor beta chains in this list originate from one sample, sequenced in a study of blood T cell repertoires in COVID-19. The method was immunoSEQ multiplex PCR; TCRdb's version includes in-frame clones alone and lacks a portion of them. The sample yields 90,000 to 120,000 clones, approximately 69% seen once. The sequencing input was peripheral blood. The receptors derive from a man at least 80 years old with acute or convalescent COVID-19.

This sequence joins TRBV5-4 and TRBJ1-3; unclear D gene. With 0 bases removed from V and 1 base from J, the gap between germline ends came to 8 bases. This CDR3 region has 15 residues. Germline-derived CDR1 and CDR2 are SGHNT and YYREEE (reference sequence). The CDR3 loop reads CASSLDAGSGNTIYF. The DNA for the CDR3 is TGTGCCAGCAGCTTGGATGCCGGGTCTGGAAACACCATATATTTT.

This clone turned up a few times. The rearrangement uses TRBV5-6 and TRBJ2-3; 16 positions agree with TRBD2. CDR3 size: 17 residues. Trimming cost V 7 bases and J 2 bases; bases outside gene matches: 7. The V gene's germline CDR1 is SGHDT and CDR2 YYEEEE. In nucleotides, the CDR3 is TGTGCCAGCCGCGGGACTAGCGGGAGGGGGGACACAGATACGCAGTATTTT. As protein: CASRGTSGRGDTDTQYF. The whole variable domain, remainder taken from reference TRBV5-6 and TRBJ2-3, is DAGVTQSPTHLIKTRGQQVTLRCSPKSGHDTVSWYQQALGQGPQFIFQYYEEEERQRGNFPDRFSGHQFPNYSSELNVNALLLGDSALYLCASRGTSGRGDTDTQYFGPGTRLTVL.

The gene calls are TRBV6-2 or TRBV6-3 and TRBJ2-3; D may be TRBD1 (5 bases). The V and J ends lost 4 bases and 1 base respectively, with 18 bases between them. Germline V gives CDR1 MNHEY, CDR2 SVGEGT. CDR3 length: 17 residues. Here the CDR3 DNA reads TGTGCCAGCAGTTCAGGCCAGGGCCTATGGGGCACAGATACGCAGTATTTT. This codes for CASSSGQGLWGTDTQYF.

The chain couples TRBV27 to TRBJ2-7; 7 bases agree with TRBD2. With V trimmed by 3 bases and J by 2 bases, 4 bases remained unmatched. The CDR3 loop spans 14 amino acids. In germline, CDR1 is MNHEY, CDR2 SMNVEV (reference sequence). CDR3 region: CASSFGTTPYEQYF. The CDR3 nucleotides are TGTGCCAGCAGTTTTGGGACTACCCCCTACGAGCAGTACTTC.

The genes are TRBV7-3 and TRBJ2-5; 11 bases map to TRBD2. Trimming removed 5 bases from V and 2 bases from J; junction bases left unmatched: 4. Germline CDR1 is SGHTA and CDR2 is FQGTGA. This CDR3 region has 15 residues. The CDR3, as DNA: TGTGCCAGCAGCCGGACTAGCGGGCATCAAGAGACCCAGTACTTC. This translates into CASSRTSGHQETQYF.